This TCR beta chain comes out of a study of cytomegalovirus exposure and HLA in healthy donors (dated by TCRdb to 2016 to 2017). About the full investigation: In an earlier analysis of about 560 of the donors, 250 to 350 Gb of sequence data and some 100 million unique TCR beta sequences from about 190 million T cells were reported. An early release that covered fewer than 750 HLA-typed donors contained around 300 gigabases of sequencing data and tens of millions of unique TCR sequences. Of the roughly 400 genotyped donors, 65% to 90% fell in the genetic ancestry cluster associated with self-reported Caucasian donors. The study aimed to test whether cataloging public T cell receptors could reveal signatures of past pathogen exposure. The study profiled the T cell repertoires of hundreds of subjects by immunosequencing and related them to cytomegalovirus serostatus. Along with the roughly 700-subject first cohort, a separate validation cohort of roughly 110 different subjects was used. The study combined high-throughput TCR immunosequencing, statistical association of individual TCRs with disease status, and machine learning to predict cytomegalovirus infection status. A later analysis re-examined previously published TCR beta repertoires from more than 550 donors and added high-resolution HLA genotyping to investigate patterns of TCR occurrence. In the later analysis, no new phenotypic data were used to find candidate immune exposures; instead, reliance was placed on TCR beta sequences and their occurrence across donors. An earlier analysis of 500 to 650 of the donors applied high-throughput TCR beta sequencing to assess whether each TCR beta V gene segment acted as functional or pseudogenic. Alongside the repertoire data, information on donor age, sex, ethnicity and CMV serostatus was compiled. A later genetic analysis used genome-wide SNP genotypes for about three fifths of the 666 donors, treating that subset as a discovery cohort. Every discovery cohort repertoire had been produced on one sequencing platform. Both class I and class II loci were covered by HLA typing, at four-digit resolution. Typing coverage varied by locus: 629-630 donors for A, B, C, DRB1 and DQB1; roughly 510 for DQA1; approximately 570 for DPA1; around 490 for DPB1. Because of strong linkage in the cohort, roughly five DR-DQ haplotypes were treated as single units for association and clustering. Across some 400 genotyped donors of the cohort, an average of roughly 230,000 unique TCR beta nucleotide sequences per donor were sequenced, and 15% to 20% of those sequences were non-productive.

Via the germline V gene (reference sequence), CDR1 is SGHNT and CDR2 YYREEE. At the junction V is shortened by 4 bases and J by 8 bases; bases outside the gene matches: 9. The CDR3 has 15 amino acids, counting the end cysteine and phenylalanine. The retained sequence is limited to the CDR3, 45 bases, with the frame set at the first base. Receptor libraries were prepared by the immunoSEQ multiplex PCR assay. For the multiplex PCR, a mixture combining 60 forward primers for TCR Vbeta segments and 13 reverse primers for TCR Jbeta segments was used. The CDR3 region of rearranged TCR beta genes was amplified from genomic DNA with a multiplex PCR assay. The Illumina HiSeq System was used to sequence the amplified TCR beta libraries as 87-base-pair reads. Turning to the authors' computational methods: A later analysis counted around 72 million unique TCR beta chains across the 640 or so repertoires, and 9.5 million to 11 million of these chains were shared by at least two donors. To remove PCR and sequencing errors, raw reads were error-corrected and collapsed into unique sequences using a nearest-neighbor algorithm that merged closely related sequences. CDR3 sequences were aligned to IMGT reference sequences to assign V, D and J gene segments. Each retained sequence needed at least a six-nucleotide match to both a V gene segment and a J gene segment. A rearrangement counted as productive if the CDR3 had no stop codons and remained in frame with V and J, and every other rearrangement counted as non-productive. Following IMGT convention, CDR3 was defined as the stretch from the second conserved V-encoded cysteine to the conserved J-encoded phenylalanine. Sequences without an unambiguous match to a single V gene segment were excluded from the earlier analysis of about 630 of the donors. An earlier analysis of some 610 of the donors called V segments functional above 56.7% productive rearrangements and segregating when the between-donor standard deviation exceeded 5%. A statistical classification framework was developed to diagnose cytomegalovirus status using the catalog of TCR beta chain sequences. In a later analysis, V and J genes were assigned by comparing TCR nucleotide sequences against IMGT/GENE-DB human TR gene sequences. In a later analysis, CDR3 sequences and most-parsimonious VDJ recombination scenarios were assigned using the TCRdist pipeline. In a later analysis, each TCR beta chain was defined by its CDR3 amino acid sequence together with its V-gene family, and reads without a unique V-gene family were excluded. A later analysis removed over 500 highly shared, low-generation-probability nucleotide sequences to deal with suspected cross-contamination and a sequencing artifact. A later analysis calculated a clonal expansion index for each public chain from normalized within-repertoire ranks of inferred template counts. Generation probabilities in a later analysis came from a VDJ recombination model fitted to out-of-frame rearrangements, and those results were checked against IGoR. A later analysis scored TCR-TCR, TCR-HLA and TCR-CMV co-occurrence with hypergeometric tests, applying a repertoire-size bias correction to TCR pairs. To estimate false discovery rates, a later analysis permuted the HLA or CMV assignments 20 times. A later analysis grouped co-occurring TCRs with DBSCAN, adding TCRdist sequence similarity when clustering within HLA-allele-positive subsets. Repertoires with fewer than 30,000 or more than 120,000 public chains, plus five repertoires with anomalous nucleotide sharing, were excluded from co-occurrence clustering. TCRdb limited this immuneACCESS table to in-frame rearrangements with V and J called. A share of clones is missing; checked studies link under half to unresolved V genes, and the rest is unexplained. V and J calls and clone size are as listed in that table; D and trimming were resolved from the DNA. Across this sample there are about 100,000 clones, with around 86% seen only once. The ten largest clonotypes hold 4.2% of the sample.

The cohort consisted of 600 to 750 healthy bone marrow donors. At the time of sampling, every cohort member was nominally healthy, though immune exposures that went unrecorded were likely present. The donor tested CMV seropositive and was one of the 289 seropositive cohort members. A peripheral blood sample was collected from each donor, and TCR beta sequencing was performed on peripheral blood mononuclear cells. Genomic DNA was extracted from the blood cell samples with the Qiagen DNeasy Blood Extraction Kit. Study-wide findings and limitations: Because counts were too low, more than 15 rarely observed V segments, including chromosome 9 orphons, were excluded from the earlier analysis of around 590 of the donors. In a later genetic analysis, fewer N-insertions in productive TCRs were reported among donors in an Asian-associated ancestry cluster than the 666-donor mean. The study gave a list of some 150 TCR beta chains associated with cytomegalovirus. Sequencing depth was assumed to be roughly uniform across donors in the presence/absence analyses, though that assumption may not hold. Some IMGT-functional V segments, including TRBV6-2 and TRBV6-3, could not be told apart with the 87-base-pair reads, so those segments were excluded. According to a later analysis, parvovirus B19, influenza, CMV and Epstein-Barr virus appeared linked to several top co-occurrence clusters. A further reported finding was that TCR beta sequences accurately predicted the HLA-A and HLA-B alleles for most subjects in the first cohort. In a later analysis, HLA-associated TCR beta chains showed more clonal expansion and lower generation probabilities than non-associated chains that were equally common. For the cohort, immune exposure information was limited to CMV serostatus. Because HLA typing was unavailable for some donors at each locus, only the typed subset was used in association tests. A later genetic analysis associated a missense DCLRE1C variant with V-gene and J-gene trimming of TCR beta chains, and an independent cohort replicated the association. Correlated functional status among segregating V segments might reflect linkage disequilibrium, but an unknown experimental factor could not be ruled out. The sequencing pipeline was judged likely to have produced a cluster of highly shared sequence variants as a technical artifact. This cohort had only TCR beta chains sequenced, and the lack of alpha or paired-chain data limited which features could be detected. Most TCR sequences were seen in very few donors, while some public TCRs were found in many individuals. According to a later analysis, most CMV-associated TCR beta chains appeared to be HLA-restricted, and the HLA associations seemed to be driven largely by CMV exposure. In vitro tests confirmed that a few of the cytomegalovirus-associated TCR beta chains recognize cytomegalovirus antigens. In a later analysis, the rate of TCR association differed among HLA loci, with DRB1 alleles having the most associated TCRs and HLA-C alleles having the fewest. A later analysis associated about 18,000 TCR beta sequences with specific HLA alleles at a false discovery rate of 0.05. The authors suggested that the approach could potentially be extended to other disease states and immunological phenotypes. In an earlier analysis of several hundred of the donors, most TCR beta V segments were observed in productive rearrangements about 87% or about 30% of the time, broadly matching IMGT annotations. When HLA alleles, especially DR and DQ, strongly co-occurred, TCR associations were difficult to assign to individual alleles. The classifier was reported to diagnose cytomegalovirus status with high specificity and sensitivity in both the original cohort and the validation cohort.

This clone has just a few counts. Its specific antigen is unknown. No base qualities exist here, and no much larger clone lies one base off it. Sequences were obtained from PBMCs. This sequence originates from a woman in her 70s in good health and CMV-seropositive. The sequence joins TRBV5-4 to TRBJ1-2; 12 nucleotides in the junction match TRBD1. CDR3 region: CASSGGTGGAYGYTF. In nucleotides, the sequence is TGTGCCAGCAGCGGCGGGACAGGGGGCGCCTACGGCTACACCTTC.